The 14 T cell receptor beta chains listed next were all sequenced from one sample in a study of blood T cell repertoires in COVID-19. Sequencing used immunoSEQ multiplex PCR; TCRdb keeps in-frame clones, though not all of them. The data contain over 60,000 clones, roughly 82% of them singletons. The material sequenced was peripheral blood. These receptor sequences come from a human donor in a cohort sampled during active COVID-19.

The sample holds a few counts of this clone. The gene calls are TRBV7-2 and TRBJ1-4; no reliable D call. The CDR3 length is 14 residues. Germline V gene lookup returns CDR1 SGHTA and CDR2 FQGNSA. V was trimmed by 5 bases and J by 8 bases, leaving 15 bases between them. This chain's CDR3 is CASSPMGPGEKLFF. DNA of the CDR3: TGTGCCAGCAGCCCTATGGGCCCGGGGGAAAAACTGTTTTTT.

This rearrangement joins TRBV6-2 or TRBV6-3 to TRBJ2-2; a possible D gene is TRBD2 (5 bases). CDR1 is MNHEY and CDR2 is SVGEGT in the germline V gene. CDR3 length: 14 amino acids. V was clipped by 2 bases and J by 11 bases, with 15 bases between them. For the CDR3, the DNA is TGTGCCAGCAGTTACCTCCGAGGAACGGGAGAGCTGTTTTTT. Translating gives CASSYLRGTGELFF.

The gene calls are TRBV29-1 and TRBJ1-1; D uncertain. This CDR3 contains 13 residues. The germline V gene has CDR1 SQVTM and CDR2 ANQGSEA. Trimming left V 6 bases short and J 1 base short, with 12 bases between. The CDR3 DNA reads TGCAGCGTGGGAGGACGGGGGAACACTGAAGCTTTCTTT. Translating gives CSVGGRGNTEAFF.

The chain carries TRBV7-2 and TRBJ2-7; possibly TRBD2 for D (6 bases). CDR3 size: 13 residues. V lost 2 bases to trimming and J lost 3 bases, with 8 bases between them. Germline V CDR1 and CDR2: SGHTA, FQGNSA. The CDR3 region has the DNA TGTGCCAGCAGCTTAAGGCGGGGCTACGAGCAGTACTTC. Translating it yields CASSLRRGYEQYF.

V is TRBV2 and J is TRBJ2-7; the D gene is possibly TRBD1 (6 bases). Germline values: CDR1 SNHLY, CDR2 FYNNEI. The CDR3 runs to 13 residues. Trimming pared 6 bases from V and 3 bases from J, leaving 12 bases between. Here the CDR3 DNA reads TGTGCCAGCAGCATTCCAGGGGTCTACGAGCAGTACTTC. It yields the protein CASSIPGVYEQYF. Variable domain in full (rest from reference TRBV2 and TRBJ2-7): EPEVTQTPSHQVTQMGQEVILRCVPISNHLYFYWYRQILGQKVEFLVSFYNNEISEKSEIFDDQFSVERPDGSNFTLKIRSTKLEDSAMYFCASSIPGVYEQYFGPGTRLTVT.

The gene calls are TRBV9 and TRBJ2-5, with 10 bases fitting TRBD2. The CDR3 extends over 16 amino acids. Trimming at V came to 3 bases and at J to 5 bases, leaving 10 bases not matched to a gene. Germline CDR1 and CDR2: SGDLS and YYNGEE. The CDR3 DNA reads TGTGCCAGCAGCGGGTACCGAGCGGGGGGGAGGGAGACCCAGTACTTC. Protein: CASSGYRAGGRETQYF.

Notes on this clone: At one of its ends the junction is not consistent with the germline gene, which may arise from a read error. The rearrangement links TRBV10-3 to TRBJ1-2; 8 bases are a match to TRBD1. Per the germline V gene, CDR1 is ENHRY and CDR2 is SYGVKD. The CDR3 loop spans 14 amino acids. The CDR3: CAISDRGSNYGYTF. CDR3 sequence (DNA): TGTGCCATTAGTGACAGGGGTAGTAACTATGGCTACACCTTC.

Note on this clone: Compared with germline, one end of the junction differs, possibly owing to a read error. This chain uses TRBV27 with TRBJ1-2; TRBD1 matches at 8 bases. The germline V gene has CDR1 MNHEY and CDR2 SMNVEV (reference sequence). CDR3 length: 15 amino acids. The CDR3 spells CASCLDRRGLGGYTF. For the CDR3, the DNA is TGTGCCAGCTGTTTGGACCGCAGGGGGCTGGGGGGCTACACCTTC.

This chain uses TRBV15 with TRBJ2-3; 13 bases are a match to TRBD2. This CDR3 has 17 residues. CDR1 LNHNV and CDR2 YYDKDF come from the germline V gene (reference sequence). V was pared by 3 bases and J by 5 bases, with 8 bases of the junction left unmatched. DNA for the CDR3: TGTGCCACCAGCAGGGTACTAGCGGGGGGGCTTAAAGATACGCAGTATTTT. This codes for CATSRVLAGGLKDTQYF.

This chain uses TRBV7-8 with TRBJ2-2; perhaps TRBD1 as D (5 bases). The CDR3 contains 15 residues. CDR1 and CDR2 (germline): SGHVS, FQNEAQ. Trimming pared 6 bases from V and 4 bases from J, leaving 15 bases between. CDR3 nucleotide sequence: TGTGCCAGCAGGTGGACGGATAGGGGCACCGGGGAGCTGTTTTTT. The encoded protein is CASRWTDRGTGELFF. The full variable domain, its missing parts supplied by reference TRBV7-8 and TRBJ2-2, is GAGVSQSPRYKVAKRGQDVALRCDPISGHVSLFWYQQALGQGPEFLTYFQNEAQLDKSGLPSDRFFAERPEGSVSTLKIQRTQQEDSAVYLCASRWTDRGTGELFFGEGSRLTVL.

J is TRBJ2-1 and V is TRBV5-1, with 7 bases lining up with TRBD2. Trimming cost V 0 bases and J 2 bases; bases outside gene matches: 5. The CDR3 runs to 16 residues. CDR1 is SGHRS, CDR2 YFSETQ, per germline. The CDR3 region is CASSLVGGGPYNEQFF. The CDR3 DNA is TGCGCCAGCAGCTTGGTTGGGGGGGGACCCTACAATGAGCAGTTCTTC.

The V and J genes are TRBV14 and TRBJ2-1; the match to TRBD1 covers 7 bases. The trim removed 3 bases at V and 7 bases at J, leaving 9 bases unmatched. Germline CDR1 is SGHDN and CDR2 is FVKESK. CDR3 length: 15 residues. The CDR3 DNA reads TGTGCCAGCAGCCATCCCCGGACAGGCCTAAATGAGCAGTTCTTC. Protein sequence: CASSHPRTGLNEQFF. The variable domain in full, with the rest retrieved from reference TRBV14 and TRBJ2-1, is EAGVTQFPSHSVIEKGQTVTLRCDPISGHDNLYWYRRVMGKEIKFLLHFVKESKQDESGMPNNRFLAERTGGTYSTLKVQPAELEDSGVYFCASSHPRTGLNEQFFGPGTRLTVL.

The chain combines TRBV6-5 with TRBJ1-1; D gene unclear. This CDR3 comprises 14 residues. The germline V gene has CDR1 MNHEY and CDR2 SVGAGI. The V gene lost 7 bases and the J gene lost 1 base, with 13 bases spanning the gap. DNA of the CDR3: TGTGCCAGCACTCGAGGGAGCGAGAACACTGAAGCTTTCTTT. Translating it yields CASTRGSENTEAFF.

The chain employs TRBV30 and TRBJ1-5; D gene uncertain. The germline gives CDR1 GTSNPN, CDR2 SVGIG (reference sequence). The CDR3 has 13 residues. V lost 1 base and J 3 bases, leaving 7 bases between the germline ends. The CDR3 here is CAWSGAHNQPQHF. The CDR3 nucleotides read TGTGCCTGGAGTGGGGCCCACAATCAGCCCCAGCATTTT.